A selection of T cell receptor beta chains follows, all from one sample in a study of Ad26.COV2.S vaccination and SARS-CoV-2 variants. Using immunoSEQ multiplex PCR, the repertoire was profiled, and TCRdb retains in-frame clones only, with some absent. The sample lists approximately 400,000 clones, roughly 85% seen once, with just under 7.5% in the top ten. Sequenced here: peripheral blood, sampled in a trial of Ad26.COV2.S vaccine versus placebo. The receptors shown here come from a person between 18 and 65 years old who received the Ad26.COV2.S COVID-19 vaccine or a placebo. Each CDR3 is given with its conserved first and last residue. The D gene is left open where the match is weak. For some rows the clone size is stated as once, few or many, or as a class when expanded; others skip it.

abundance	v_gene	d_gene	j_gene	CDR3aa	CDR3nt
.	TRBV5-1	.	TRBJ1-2	CASSPLQGEVNGYTF	TGCGCCAGCAGCCCTTTACAGGGAGAGGTCAACGGCTACACCTTC
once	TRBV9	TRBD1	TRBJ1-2	CASRNRGPNYGYTF	TGTGCCAGCCGAAACAGGGGGCCTAACTATGGCTACACCTTC
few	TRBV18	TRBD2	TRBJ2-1	CASSGTRKGNEQFF	TGTGCCAGCTCAGGGACTAGGAAGGGCAATGAGCAGTTCTTC
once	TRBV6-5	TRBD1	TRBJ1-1	CASLRQGPLNTEAFF	TGTGCCAGTTTGAGACAGGGACCCCTGAACACTGAAGCTTTCTTT
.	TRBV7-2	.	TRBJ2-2	CASSFRRITGELFF	TGTGCCAGCAGCTTCCGGCGGATCACCGGGGAGCTGTTTTTT
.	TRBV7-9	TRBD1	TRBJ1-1	CASSLGDRVNTEAFF	TGTGCCAGCAGCTTAGGGGACAGGGTGAACACTGAAGCTTTCTTT
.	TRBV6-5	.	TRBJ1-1	CASRSGGGLGTEAFF	TGTGCCAGCCGAAGCGGGGGAGGACTAGGCACTGAAGCTTTCTTT
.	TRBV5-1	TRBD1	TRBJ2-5	CASSFTGEETQYF	TGCGCCAGCAGCTTTACAGGGGAGGAGACCCAGTACTTC
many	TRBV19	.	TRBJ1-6	CASSMGRGNSPLHF	TGTGCCAGTAGTATGGGACGAGGTAATTCACCCCTCCACTTT
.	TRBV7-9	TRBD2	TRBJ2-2	CASSLHWRGVNTGELFF	TGTGCCAGCAGCTTACACTGGCGGGGGGTCAACACCGGGGAGCTGTTTTTT
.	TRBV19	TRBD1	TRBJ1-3	CASSKWDRGSGNTIYF	TGTGCCAGTAGTAAGTGGGACAGGGGCTCTGGAAACACCATATATTTT
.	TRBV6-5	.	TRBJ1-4	CASSPNRGSNEKLFF	TGTGCCAGCAGCCCCAACCGGGGTTCAAATGAAAAACTGTTTTTT
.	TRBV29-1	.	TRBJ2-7	CSVGGWESSYEQYF	TGCAGCGTTGGGGGGTGGGAGAGCTCCTACGAGCAGTACTTC
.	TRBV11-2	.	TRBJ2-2	CASSPNRGGTGELFF	TGTGCCAGCAGCCCTAACAGGGGAGGCACCGGGGAGCTGTTTTTT
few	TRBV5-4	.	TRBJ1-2	CASSLLYQRPSGYTF	TGTGCCAGCAGCTTGCTATATCAGAGACCCTCTGGCTACACCTTC
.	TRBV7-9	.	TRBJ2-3	CASSLTATGGTDTQYF	TGTGCCAGCAGCTTAACAGCGACCGGGGGCACAGATACGCAGTATTTT
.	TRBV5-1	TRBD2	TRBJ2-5	CASSLGASGRGETQYF	TGCGCCAGCAGCTTGGGGGCTAGCGGGAGAGGAGAGACCCAGTACTTC
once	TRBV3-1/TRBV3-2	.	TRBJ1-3	CASSQGWGSGNTIYF	TGTGCCAGCAGCCAAGGGTGGGGCTCTGGAAACACCATATATTTT
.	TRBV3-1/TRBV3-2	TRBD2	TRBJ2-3	CASSPGLAGGLITDTQYF	TGTGCCAGCAGCCCGGGACTAGCGGGGGGGCTTATCACAGATACGCAGTATTTT